These T cell receptor beta chains were read from a single sample in a study of cytomegalovirus exposure and HLA in healthy donors. Profiling relied on immunoSEQ multiplex PCR, and the TCRdb table lists in-frame clones only, not all of them. The table lists more than 85,000 clones, roughly 71% of them singletons, with 5.4% in the top ten. The sequenced sample consisted of PBMCs. The source is a woman aged 70-85 years in good health and CMV-seropositive. Each CDR3 is given with its conserved first and last residue. A D gene is named only where the DNA matches it firmly. The listing skips clone size in some rows; elsewhere it reads once, few, many or a size class.

V gene	D gene	clone size	J gene	CDR3 DNA	CDR3 protein
TRBV5-1	-	few	TRBJ2-3	TGCGCCAGCAGCTTGTCCGCGGGGAGAGGGACAGATACGCAGTATTTT	CASSLSAGRGTDTQYF
TRBV7-2	-	-	TRBJ2-7	TGTGCCAGCAGCTTGACTAGCTACGAGCAGTACTTC	CASSLTSYEQYF
TRBV19	TRBD1	few	TRBJ1-1	TGTGCCAGTAGTAGGGGACAGGGGTTGAACACTGAAGCTTTCTTT	CASSRGQGLNTEAFF
TRBV5-1	TRBD2	-	TRBJ2-1	TGCGCCAGCACCCCGGGGGGGGTCAATGAGCAGTTCTTC	CASTPGGVNEQFF
TRBV4-1	-	-	TRBJ1-2	TGCGCCAGCAACCACACCGAAGCGGGCGTCTATAACTATGGCTACACCTTC	CASNHTEAGVYNYGYTF
TRBV29-1	TRBD2	many	TRBJ2-3	TGCAGCGGGGGGGAGGGGACGCCGCAGTATTTT	CSGGEGTPQYF
TRBV6-6	-	-	TRBJ1-5	TGTGCCAGCAGTTGGGGGAGGGAGTCGAGCAATCAGCCCCAGCATTTT	CASSWGRESSNQPQHF
TRBV10-3	-	once	TRBJ2-5	TGTGCCATCAGTGAGTCGATTAGAGGGACCCAGTACTTC	CAISESIRGTQYF
TRBV30	TRBD1	once	TRBJ1-2	TGTGCCTGGAGTGACCCCGGGAGGGGGCTTAATGGCTACACCTTC	CAWSDPGRGLNGYTF
TRBV25-1	-	-	TRBJ1-1	TGTGCCAGCAGTAGCCCAGGGACGGGGGGGATAGCTTTCTTT	CASSSPGTGGIAFF
TRBV27	-	-	TRBJ1-4	TGTGCCAGCAGTTTATTGCGGGGTACTAGTGAAAAACTGTTTTTT	CASSLLRGTSEKLFF
TRBV6-6	-	-	TRBJ1-5	TGTGCCAGCAGTTACGCACGACAGGGCAATCAGCCCCAGCATTTT	CASSYARQGNQPQHF
TRBV19	-	-	TRBJ1-2	TGTGCCAGTACTGTGGGGGGGGCAGGCTATGGCTACACCTTC	CASTVGGAGYGYTF
TRBV19	TRBD2	few	TRBJ2-7	TGTGCCAGTAGTTCTAGGACTAGCGGAGGGTACGAGCAGTACTTC	CASSSRTSGGYEQYF
TRBV4-3	TRBD1	-	TRBJ2-2	TGCGCCAGCAGCCAAAACGGACAGGGGACTGCCGGGGAGCTGTTTTTT	CASSQNGQGTAGELFF
TRBV2	TRBD2	-	TRBJ2-3	TGTGCCAGCAGTGACAGGATCGGGCTAGCGGGTGTTACAGATACGCAGTATTTT	CASSDRIGLAGVTDTQYF
TRBV6-5	-	few	TRBJ1-6	-	CASSFGSGNSPLHF
TRBV5-4	-	-	TRBJ1-1	TGTGCCAGCAGCTTGGCGGGAAGCGGGAGAACTGAAGCTTTCTTT	CASSLAGSGRTEAFF
TRBV11-3	TRBD2	-	TRBJ2-2	TGTGCCAGCAGCCGGGGGGAACCAACCGGGGAGCTGTTTTTT	CASSRGEPTGELFF
TRBV2	TRBD1	few	TRBJ1-3	TGTGCCAGCAGGATTCAGGGGGGATTCGGAAACACCATATATTTT	CASRIQGGFGNTIYF
TRBV6-6	-	once	TRBJ2-5	TGTGCCAGCAAGGGGGCGGGGGGCGGCCAAGAGACCCAGTACTTC	CASKGAGGGQETQYF
TRBV10-3	TRBD1	-	TRBJ1-6	TGTGCCATCAGTGAGTCCCCAGGGGGACTTGGGTCACCCCTCCACTTT	CAISESPGGLGSPLHF
TRBV6-4	-	-	TRBJ2-7	TGTGCCAGCAGTCCCTACTCAAGGGGTCCCTACGAGCAGTACTTC	CASSPYSRGPYEQYF
TRBV18	-	few	TRBJ2-2	TGTGCCAGCTCACCAGTAGCACTAACTAACACCGGGGAGCTGTTTTTT	CASSPVALTNTGELFF
TRBV5-1	TRBD1	-	TRBJ2-7	TGCGCCAGCAGCTTGGAGGGACAGAAAGGCGAGCAGTACTTC	CASSLEGQKGEQYF
TRBV19	-	-	TRBJ1-1	TGTGCCAGTAGTATAGGTGGGAGCAACACTGAAGCTTTCTTT	CASSIGGSNTEAFF
TRBV20-1	-	-	TRBJ2-7	TGCAGTGTCACTCAGGGAATGGAGCAGTACTTC	CSVTQGMEQYF
TRBV6-6	-	-	TRBJ1-1	TGTGCCAGCACCCCTCGCAGGGGCACCATGAACACTGAAGCTTTCTTT	CASTPRRGTMNTEAFF
TRBV29-1	TRBD1	-	TRBJ2-1	TGCAGCGTTGCAGGGGGTGAGCAGTTCTTC	CSVAGGEQFF
TRBV7-9	TRBD2	-	TRBJ2-5	TGTGCCAGCAGCTTAGTAGCGGGGGAGTCAATCCGGACCCAAGAGACCCAGTACTTC	CASSLVAGESIRTQETQYF
TRBV30	TRBD1	-	TRBJ2-2	TGTGCCGGCCGTGGGACAGGGAACACCGGGGAGCTGTTTTTT	CAGRGTGNTGELFF
TRBV7-8	-	-	TRBJ1-1	TGTGCCAGCAGCTTAGCCGGGACTGAAGCTTTCTTT	CASSLAGTEAFF
TRBV11-2	-	-	TRBJ1-2	TGTGCCAGCAGCCCCGGGACTGCCGGCTACACCTTC	CASSPGTAGYTF
TRBV19	-	-	TRBJ2-6	TGTGCCAGTAGGACGAGAACAGCCGGGGCCAACGTCCTGACTTTC	CASRTRTAGANVLTF
TRBV13	TRBD2	-	TRBJ2-4	TGTGCCAGCAGCTTAGGCCGCAGGCTAGCGGACCTAGCCAAAAACATTCAGTACTTC	CASSLGRRLADLAKNIQYF
TRBV5-1	-	few	TRBJ2-7	TGCGCCAGCAGCTTGATGTCAGGAACAACCTACGAGCAGTACTTC	CASSLMSGTTYEQYF